These T cell receptor beta chains were read from a single sample in a study of human T cells and chemical hapten exposure. TCRdb redid the calling of the RACE reads with MiXCR, one entry per CDR3 protein. The sample contains about 260,000 distinct CDR3 sequences, 7.5% to 10% of which appear only once. The material sequenced was whole blood, taken in connection with sensitization to the hapten diphenylcyclopropenone (DPC). Receptors originate from a woman aged 40 to 50 with alopecia areata. Some clones in this sample may be carry-over from other donors' samples. The CDR3 runs from the conserved cysteine through the conserved F or W. A D gene is named only where the DNA matches it firmly. Only some rows state a clone size, as once, few, many or a class for expanded clones.

clone_size,v_call,d_call,j_call,cdr3_nt,cdr3_aa
many,TRBV11-3,NA,TRBJ2-1,TGTGCCAGCAGCTCCGCACGGAGCGGGCAGTACAATGAGCAGTTCTTC,CASSSARSGQYNEQFF
few,TRBV11-3,NA,TRBJ2-1,TGTGCCAGCAGTTCTAAGGTCGATGAGCAGTTCTTC,CASSSKVDEQFF
NA,TRBV20-1,TRBD2,TRBJ2-3,TGCGCCTATAGCGGGCCTCCTGTGGCAGATACGCAGTATTTT,CAYSGPPVADTQYF
few,TRBV11-2,TRBD1,TRBJ2-3,TGTGCCAGCAGCTTAGGCGGGACAGGCCCTGGCGATACGCAGTATTTT,CASSLGGTGPGDTQYF
many,TRBV29-1,NA,TRBJ1-2,TGCAGCGTTGAAGACTCAGATCGGGGGATCCTATATGGCTACACCTTC,CSVEDSDRGILYGYTF
NA,TRBV6-2/TRBV6-3,TRBD1,TRBJ2-7,TGTGCCAGCAGAGAACAGGGGACCTCCTACGAGCAGTACTTC,CASREQGTSYEQYF
NA,TRBV7-8,NA,TRBJ2-4,TGTGCCAGCAGCTTAGCGGGCAGGGGGGGCAAAAACATTCAGTACTTC,CASSLAGRGGKNIQYF
NA,TRBV5-1,TRBD2,TRBJ2-3,TGCGCCAGCAGCTTACCCACCCGGACATTTGGGACTAGCGGTTATACGCAGTATTTT,CASSLPTRTFGTSGYTQYF
many,TRBV10-3,NA,TRBJ2-5,TGTGCCGCCTCCGGGACGCCGCAAGAGACCCAGTACTTC,CAASGTPQETQYF
many,TRBV6-1,NA,TRBJ1-6,TGTGCCAGCAGGACGGGTAGAAATTCACCCCTCCACTTT,CASRTGRNSPLHF
few,TRBV7-2,NA,TRBJ2-7,TGTGCCAGCAGCTTTTCGGGACTGCACGAGCAGTACTTC,CASSFSGLHEQYF
NA,TRBV12-3/TRBV12-4,NA,TRBJ2-1,TGTGCCAGCACCCTCATCGGGGGACTCGACAATGAGCAGTTCTTC,CASTLIGGLDNEQFF
NA,TRBV20-1,NA,TRBJ1-5,TGCAGTGCTAGAGAAGGGGAGGCAGGCAATCAGCCCCAGCATTTT,CSAREGEAGNQPQHF
many,TRBV7-3,NA,TRBJ2-2,TGTGCCAGCAGCCGGACGGGGTCGGGCACCGGGGAGCTGTTTTTT,CASSRTGSGTGELFF
NA,TRBV6-2/TRBV6-3,NA,TRBJ2-1,TGTGCCAGCAAAAAAGCAATCCTCAATGAGCAGTTCTTC,CASKKAILNEQFF
few,TRBV7-8,TRBD1,TRBJ1-1,TGTGCCAGCAGCTTAACCAGGGGGGCTGAAGCTTTCTTT,CASSLTRGAEAFF
NA,TRBV7-9,TRBD1,TRBJ1-4,TGTGTCAGCAGCTTAAGGACAGGGAAGCAGAATGAAAAACTGTTTTTT,CVSSLRTGKQNEKLFF
NA,TRBV20-1,TRBD2,TRBJ2-1,TGCAGTGCGAAATCGTGGACTAGCGGGAACTCCTACAATGAGCAGTTCTTC,CSAKSWTSGNSYNEQFF
NA,TRBV5-1,NA,TRBJ1-6,TGCGCCAGCAGCTTGGGTGAGACGGGGTCACCCCTCCACTTT,CASSLGETGSPLHF
NA,TRBV7-9,NA,TRBJ1-1,TGTGCCAGCAGCTTAGCTTTGCAGGGTAGGACTTTCTTT,CASSLALQGRTFF
few,TRBV7-2,TRBD1,TRBJ1-5,TGTGCCAGCAGCTTAGAGGCAGGGGGGCCTTATAGCAATCAGCCCCAGCATTTT,CASSLEAGGPYSNQPQHF
many,TRBV12-3/TRBV12-4,TRBD1,TRBJ1-2,TGTGCCAGCAGCTCAAGACAGGGGCGAGTCTACACCTTC,CASSSRQGRVYTF
many,TRBV2,NA,TRBJ1-1,TGTGCCAGCAGCCCCTGGGATGGGGCTGAAGCTTTCTTT,CASSPWDGAEAFF
many,TRBV15,NA,TRBJ2-5,TGTGCCACCAGCGACCGACAAGCAGAAGAGACCCAGTACTTC,CATSDRQAEETQYF
few,TRBV6-2/TRBV6-3,TRBD1,TRBJ2-7,TGTGCCAGCAGTCCCTTAGGACAGGCACCGTCCTACGAGCAGTACTTC,CASSPLGQAPSYEQYF
NA,TRBV7-2,NA,TRBJ2-1,TGTGCCAGCAGCTTATCGTGGAGCTCCTACAATGAGCAGTTCTTC,CASSLSWSSYNEQFF
NA,TRBV7-9,TRBD1,TRBJ2-7,TGTGCCAGCAGCCGAGACAGGGGCCGAACCTACGAGCAGTACTTC,CASSRDRGRTYEQYF
few,TRBV7-8,NA,TRBJ2-5,TGTGCCAGCAGCTTTAATACCGGGAGCCGCGAGACCCAGTACTTC,CASSFNTGSRETQYF
NA,TRBV7-2,NA,TRBJ2-5,TGTGCCAGCAGCGCACCGGGCCCACAGAAAGAGACCCAGTACTTC,CASSAPGPQKETQYF
NA,TRBV20-1,NA,TRBJ1-6,TGCAGTGCTAGTTCCCGGGATTATAATTCACCCCTCCACTTT,CSASSRDYNSPLHF
NA,TRBV12-3/TRBV12-4,TRBD1,TRBJ1-5,TGTGCCAGCAGAAAGGGACAGGGGGGATATAGCAATCAGCCCCAGCATTTT,CASRKGQGGYSNQPQHF
NA,TRBV12-3/TRBV12-4,TRBD2,TRBJ2-1,TGTGCCAGCAGCCCCCCACGGGGACTAGTCCTCAATGAGCAGTTCTTC,CASSPPRGLVLNEQFF
NA,TRBV7-9,NA,TRBJ1-2,TGTGCCAGCAGCTTAGGGGCAGCCCCACTAGTCGGCTACACCTTC,CASSLGAAPLVGYTF
many,TRBV6-2/TRBV6-3,NA,TRBJ2-2,TGTGCCAGCAGGGGAGTACCCACCGGGGAGCTGTTTTTT,CASRGVPTGELFF
NA,TRBV6-2/TRBV6-3,NA,TRBJ2-1,TGTGCCAGCAGTTACAGGGCCACCGACTCCAATGAGCAGTTCTTC,CASSYRATDSNEQFF
NA,TRBV11-2,TRBD2,TRBJ2-7,TGTGCCAGCAGCCGGCCGGGGGGAGAGCAGTACTTC,CASSRPGGEQYF
many,TRBV2,TRBD2,TRBJ2-5,TGTGCCAGCAGACCGACTAGCGGGAGGCAAGAGACCCAGTACTTC,CASRPTSGRQETQYF
NA,TRBV20-1,NA,TRBJ2-5,TGCAGTGCTAGTTCCTGGAAGGAGACCCAGTACTTC,CSASSWKETQYF
NA,TRBV10-3,TRBD1,TRBJ2-3,TGTGCCACCATGACGGGACAGGGCCGCACAGATACGCAGTATTTT,CATMTGQGRTDTQYF
NA,TRBV11-3,NA,TRBJ2-2,TGTGCCAGCAGCTTAGGGGAGAACACCGGGGAGCTGTTTTTT,CASSLGENTGELFF
few,TRBV7-9,TRBD1,TRBJ1-1,TGTGCCAGCAGCCCGAGCGCGGGGACAGGGGGTGTAAACACTGAAGCTTTCTTT,CASSPSAGTGGVNTEAFF